This T cell receptor (beta chain) comes out of a study of T cells after yellow fever vaccination. About this clonotype itself: Antigen unknown.

Trimming removed 5 bases from V and 2 bases from J, with 13 bases in between. CDR1 is SGHNT, CDR2 YYREEE, per germline (reference sequence). This CDR3 is 14 amino acids long. A universal primer site and UMIs were added as TCR cDNA was made by 5'RACE template switching. TCRdb ran MiXCR on the 5' RACE reads and lists one entry per CDR3 protein. Of under 700,000 distinct CDR3 sequences in the sample, roughly a sixth were seen once. General study findings and limits: A secondary response was less intense yet reached its peak sooner, at day 5 versus 15.

J is TRBJ2-5 and V is TRBV5-4; no reliable D call. This material consisted of PBMCs, taken 5 days after the first yellow fever vaccination. The receptor's source is a man between 18 and 35 years old who received the YFV17D yellow fever vaccine. DNA for the CDR3: TGTGCCAGCAGAGACACCACAGCACAAGAGACCCAGTACTTC. Amino acids: CASRDTTAQETQYF.